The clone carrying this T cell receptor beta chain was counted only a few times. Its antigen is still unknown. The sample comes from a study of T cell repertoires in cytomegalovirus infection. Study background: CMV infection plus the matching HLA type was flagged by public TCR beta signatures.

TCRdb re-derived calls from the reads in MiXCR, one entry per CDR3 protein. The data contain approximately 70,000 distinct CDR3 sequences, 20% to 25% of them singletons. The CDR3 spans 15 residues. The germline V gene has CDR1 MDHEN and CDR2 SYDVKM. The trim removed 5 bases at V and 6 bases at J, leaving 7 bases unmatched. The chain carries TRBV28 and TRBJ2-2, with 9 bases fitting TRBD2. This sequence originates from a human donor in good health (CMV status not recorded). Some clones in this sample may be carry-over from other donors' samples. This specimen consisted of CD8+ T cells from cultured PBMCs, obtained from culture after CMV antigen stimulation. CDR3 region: CASSPPLAGPGELFF. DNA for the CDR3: TGTGCCAGCAGTCCTCCTCTAGCGGGGCCCGGGGAGCTGTTTTTT.